These 32 T cell receptor beta chains came from one sample sequenced in a study of T cell responses to AZD1222 COVID-19 vaccine. The method was immunoSEQ multiplex PCR; TCRdb's version includes in-frame clones alone and lacks a portion of them. The sample yields approximately 130,000 clones, over 85% seen once. The sequencing used peripheral blood, collected on day 0 of AZD1222 vaccination. These TCRs come from an adult in good health.

In DNA form, the CDR3 reads TGTGCCAGCCTGGACAGGGTGGGACAGGGGGCCCAGCATTTT. Its protein product is CASLDRVGQGAQHF. The chain couples TRBV6-5 to TRBJ1-5; TRBD1 agrees at 11 bases. This CDR3 is 14 amino acids long. The germline gives CDR1 MNHEY, CDR2 SVGAGI. V shed 8 bases and J 11 bases; nucleotides not matched to a gene: 11.

The V gene is TRBV28, the J gene TRBJ2-5; no definite D call. Germline values: CDR1 MDHEN, CDR2 SYDVKM. V shed 5 bases and J shed 3 bases, with 16 bases lying between them. The CDR3 runs 15 residues. The DNA for the CDR3 is TGTGCCAGCAGTACCCAGCTTCAAGAAAAAGAGACCCAGTACTTC. Its protein product is CASSTQLQEKETQYF.

The rearrangement links TRBV11-2 to TRBJ2-7; D ambiguous. CDR3 length equals 16 residues. From germline, CDR1 is SGHAT and CDR2 FQNNGV. V was pared by 5 bases and J by 2 bases, with 19 bases between. The CDR3, as DNA: TGTGCCAGCAGCACCCGATTCCAGGTCAGGACCTACGAGCAGTACTTC. It specifies CASSTRFQVRTYEQYF.

The chain recombines TRBV28 with TRBJ1-4; no clear D gene. The CDR3 covers 15 residues. V was pared by 5 bases and J by 10 bases, with 20 bases between. Germline CDR1 reads MDHEN; CDR2 reads SYDVKM. This chain's CDR3 is CASSPYGPEGRKLFF. CDR3 sequence (DNA): TGTGCCAGCAGTCCGTATGGCCCCGAAGGTAGAAAACTGTTTTTT. Supplemented by reference TRBV28 and TRBJ1-4, the full variable domain reads DVKVTQSSRYLVKRTGEKVFLECVQDMDHENMFWYRQDPGLGLRLIYFSYDVKMKEKGDIPEGYSVSREKKERFSLILESASTNQTSMYLCASSPYGPEGRKLFFGSGTQLSVL.

The chain employs TRBV18 and TRBJ1-2, with D perhaps TRBD1 (6 bases). CDR1 KGHSH and CDR2 LQKENI come from the germline V gene. The CDR3 is 15 residues long. Deletions cut 3 bases from V and 4 bases from J, with 15 bases between. In DNA, the CDR3 is TGTGCCAGCTCACCGGGTGGGGGGCGTCGCTATGGCTACACCTTC. It is translated as CASSPGGGRRYGYTF.

The gene calls are TRBV2 and TRBJ1-1, with 7 bases that match TRBD1. This CDR3 comprises 14 residues. The ends lost 6 bases at V and 4 bases at J; junction bases unmatched: 8. The germline CDR1 and CDR2 sequences are SNHLY and FYNNEI. The CDR3, as DNA: TGTGCCAGCAGGACAGGGCGAACGGGCACTGAAGCTTTCTTT. It encodes CASRTGRTGTEAFF.

The V call is TRBV29-1, the J call TRBJ2-5, with TRBD1 matching over 7 bases. This CDR3 has 12 amino acids. Germline CDR1 is SQVTM and CDR2 is ANQGSEA. Trimming at V came to 0 bases and at J to 9 bases, leaving 4 bases not matched to a gene. In nucleotides, the CDR3 is TGCAGCGTTGAAGAACAGGGGACGGCCCAGTACTTC. This codes for CSVEEQGTAQYF. Complete variable domain (other parts from reference TRBV29-1 and TRBJ2-5): SAVISQKPSRDICQRGTSLTIQCQVDSQVTMMFWYRQQPGQSLTLIATANQGSEATYESGFVIDKFPISRPNLTFSTLTVSNMSPEDSSIYLCSVEEQGTAQYFGPGTRLLVL.

The chain combines TRBV27 with TRBJ2-7, with D tentatively TRBD1 (5 bases). This CDR3 has 14 amino acids. CDR1 is MNHEY, CDR2 SMNVEV, per germline (reference sequence). V was shortened by 3 bases and J by 5 bases, with 14 bases between the two germline ends. The CDR3: CASSFRTPRDEQYF. The CDR3 region has the DNA TGTGCCAGCAGTTTCAGGACACCTAGGGACGAGCAGTACTTC.

This clone came up once. The rearrangement links TRBV6-5 to TRBJ1-5, with D tentatively TRBD1 (6 bases). V lost 8 bases and J lost 5, with 13 bases in between. Germline V lookup: CDR1 MNHEY, CDR2 SVGAGI. This CDR3 spans 13 amino acids. CDR3 region: CASGLYRDQPQHF. Written as DNA, the CDR3 is TGTGCCAGCGGCCTGTACAGGGATCAGCCCCAGCATTTT.

As to this clone: The same CDR3 also results from other DNA sequences found in this sample. This chain connects TRBV7-2 to TRBJ2-7; D may be TRBD1 (5 bases). The CDR3 has 14 amino acids. V was cut by 1 base and J by 1 base, with 8 bases left in between. Germline V gene data show CDR1 as SGHTA and CDR2 as FQGNSA. The CDR3 protein is CASSLVGQSYEQYF. The DNA of the CDR3 is TGTGCCAGCAGCTTAGTCGGACAATCCTACGAGCAGTACTTC.

The chain carries TRBV11-2 and TRBJ2-4; D ambiguous. Per the germline V gene, CDR1 is SGHAT and CDR2 is FQNNGV. V lost 4 bases to trimming and J lost 0 bases, with 4 bases between them. This CDR3 is built from 13 residues. DNA of the CDR3: TGTGCCAGCAGCTACCTAGCCAAAAACATTCAGTACTTC. Protein: CASSYLAKNIQYF. Based on the CDR3 plus reference TRBV11-2 and TRBJ2-4, the full variable domain is EAGVAQSPRYKIIEKRQSVAFWCNPISGHATLYWYQQILGQGPKLLIQFQNNGVVDDSQLPKDRFSAERLKGVDSTLKIQPAKLEDSAVYLCASSYLAKNIQYFGAGTRLSVL.

V is TRBV6-5 and J is TRBJ2-1; tentatively, D is TRBD1 or TRBD2 (6 bases each). Deletions cut 2 bases from V and 3 bases from J, with 11 bases between. The germline V gene has CDR1 MNHEY and CDR2 SVGAGI. This CDR3 is 15 amino acids long. The CDR3 coding sequence is TGTGCCAGCAGTTACGTGCGGGACAACTACAATGAGCAGTTCTTC. It specifies CASSYVRDNYNEQFF.

This chain joins TRBV5-1 and TRBJ1-1, with a tentative D call TRBD1 (5 bases). V lost 6 bases and J lost 5, with 20 bases in between. The germline CDR1 and CDR2 sequences are SGHRS and YFSETQ. This CDR3 has 15 amino acids. In nucleotides, the CDR3 is TGCGCCAGCAAGATTGGGGGATCCGGCTGGACTGAAGCTTTCTTT. Residues: CASKIGGSGWTEAFF.

This clone was detected once. The chain's CDR3 is CASSLRRGSYEQYF. The DNA for the CDR3 is TGTGCCAGCAGCTTACGTCGGGGGTCCTACGAGCAGTACTTC. The chain is built from TRBV7-2 and TRBJ2-7; possibly TRBD2 for D (6 bases). Trimming removed 2 bases at V and 1 base at J, with 9 bases between. The CDR3 is 14 amino acids. Per the germline V gene, CDR1 is SGHTA and CDR2 is FQGNSA.

The chain has TRBV2 and TRBJ1-2; no definite D call. The CDR3 is made up of 11 amino acids. Between the trimmed V and J ends, which lost 11 bases and 8 bases, there was a span of 15 bases. Germline V gives CDR1 SNHLY, CDR2 FYNNEI. CDR3 coding DNA: TGTGCCCAAGAGGAGATTCAAGGCTACACCTTC. It encodes CAQEEIQGYTF.

This rearrangement joins TRBV19 to TRBJ2-7; 7 bases agree with TRBD1. This CDR3 contains 14 residues. V lost 5 bases to trimming and J lost 3 bases; unmatched junction nucleotides: 7. CDR1 is LNHDA and CDR2 is SQIVND in the germline V gene (reference sequence). CDR3 protein: CASSLPGQSYEQYF. CDR3 coding DNA: TGTGCCAGTAGTCTCCCGGGACAGAGCTACGAGCAGTACTTC.

CDR3 sequence: CASSYSSHSSYGYTF. CDR3 DNA sequence: TGTGCCAGCAGTTACTCCTCGCACTCGTCCTATGGCTACACCTTC. The chain joins TRBV6-5 to TRBJ1-2; D not certain. This CDR3 is 15 amino acids long. The germline V gene has CDR1 MNHEY and CDR2 SVGAGI. Trimming took 0 bases from V and 4 from J, leaving 12 bases between them.

V gene TRBV7-2 combines with J gene TRBJ2-2, with D perhaps matching TRBD2 (6 bases). The V end was cut by 2 bases, the J end by 7 bases, with 11 bases between. The germline CDR1 and CDR2 sequences are SGHTA and FQGNSA. There are 14 residues in the CDR3. The CDR3 sequence is CASSLKLGGGELFF. In DNA, the CDR3 is TGTGCCAGCAGCTTAAAACTGGGAGGCGGGGAGCTGTTTTTT.

The gene calls are TRBV6-6 and TRBJ1-1; 8 nucleotides match TRBD1. The ends lost 8 bases at V and 1 base at J; junction bases unmatched: 3. This CDR3 is 13 amino acids long. In germline, CDR1 is MNHNY, CDR2 SVGAGI (reference sequence). The CDR3 DNA reads as TGTGCCAGCCGGACAGGGTGGAACACTGAAGCTTTCTTT. It is translated as CASRTGWNTEAFF.

In DNA form, the CDR3 reads TGTGCCAGCAGTGAATTAGCGGCCATGAACACTGAAGCTTTCTTT. Translating gives CASSELAAMNTEAFF. The rearrangement links TRBV6-1 to TRBJ1-1; D remains unclear. The CDR3 is 15 amino acids. Germline lookup yields CDR1 MNHNS and CDR2 SASEGT. V was clipped by 2 bases and J by 0 bases, with 10 bases between them.

The CDR3 DNA is TGTGCCAGCAGCTTGGGGACAGGGGCTTTCGCTCAGCCCCAGCATTTT. Amino acid sequence: CASSLGTGAFAQPQHF. The V gene is TRBV7-6, the J gene TRBJ1-5; 10 nucleotides line up with TRBD1. The V gene end was trimmed by 3 bases and the J gene end by 6 bases; junction bases not matched to a gene: 8. The CDR3 spans 16 residues. Germline CDR1 SGHVS, CDR2 FNYEAQ. Together with reference TRBV7-6 and TRBJ1-5, the CDR3 gives the full variable domain: GAGVSQSPRYKVTKRGQDVALRCDPISGHVSLYWYRQALGQGPEFLTYFNYEAQQDKSGLPNDRFSAERPEGSISTLTIQRTEQRDSAMYRCASSLGTGAFAQPQHFGDGTRLSIL.

This clone was recorded a few times. The V call is TRBV28, the J call TRBJ2-2; D is possibly TRBD2 (5 bases). Germline V gene lookup returns CDR1 MDHEN and CDR2 SYDVKM. The CDR3 covers 13 residues. Trimming removed 6 bases at V and 0 bases at J, with 5 bases between. CDR3 DNA: TGTGCCAGCAGACTAGCGAACACCGGGGAGCTGTTTTTT. As protein: CASRLANTGELFF.

J is TRBJ1-4 and V is TRBV12-3 or TRBV12-4; TRBD1 might be the D (6 bases). CDR3 length equals 13 residues. Trimming removed 5 bases from V and 4 bases from J, with 8 bases in between. CDR3 DNA sequence: TGTGCCAGCAGTGGGGACATTAATGAAAAACTGTTTTTT. Its protein is CASSGDINEKLFF.

Written as DNA, the CDR3 is TGTGCCAGCAGTTTATCGGGGACAGGGAACTATGGCTACACCTTC. Translation: CASSLSGTGNYGYTF. This chain uses TRBV27 with TRBJ1-2, with 9 bases fitting TRBD1. J lost 2 bases, V lost 0 bases, and 1 base had no gene match. Germline assignment: CDR1 MNHEY and CDR2 SMNVEV (reference sequence). The CDR3 extends over 15 amino acids.

The chain recombines TRBV24-1 with TRBJ1-5; D not certain. The CDR3 runs 12 residues. V was clipped by 4 bases and J by 3 bases, with 3 bases between them. CDR1 KGHDR and CDR2 SFDVKD come from the germline V gene. The CDR3 DNA reads TGTGCCACCAGTGACGTCAATCAGCCCCAGCATTTT. Translated, it gives CATSDVNQPQHF.

The chain carries TRBV18 and TRBJ2-2, with no clear D. The CDR3 runs to 15 residues. Germline V lookup: CDR1 KGHSH, CDR2 LQKENI. V lost 3 bases to trimming and J lost 4 bases, with 12 bases between them. CDR3 bases: TGTGCCAGCTCACCTCTAAAAGGACCCACCGGGGAGCTGTTTTTT. This translates into CASSPLKGPTGELFF.

The chain joins TRBV6-2 or TRBV6-3 to TRBJ1-5; D is undetermined. Deletions cut 2 bases from V and 5 bases from J, with 13 bases between. CDR3 length equals 15 residues. From germline, CDR1 is MNHEY and CDR2 SVGEGT. CDR3 residues: CASSYPGGVHQPQHF. The CDR3 nucleotides read TGTGCCAGCAGTTACCCTGGCGGGGTCCATCAGCCCCAGCATTTT.

This chain joins TRBV28 and TRBJ1-1; D is undetermined. Trimming stripped 7 bases from V and 5 bases from J, with 14 bases between. In germline, CDR1 is MDHEN, CDR2 SYDVKM. This CDR3 spans 13 amino acids. CDR3 residues: CASTQNLGTEAFF. CDR3 nucleotides: TGTGCCAGCACCCAGAACCTGGGGACTGAAGCTTTCTTT.

CDR3 sequence reads: CASRGVAGPGTGTQYF. CDR3 bases: TGTGCCAGCAGGGGGGTAGCGGGCCCTGGAACCGGGACCCAGTACTTC. The chain combines TRBV7-8 with TRBJ2-5; the match to TRBD2 covers 7 bases. Germline assignment: CDR1 SGHVS and CDR2 FQNEAQ. The CDR3 spans 16 residues. With V trimmed by 6 bases and J by 7 bases, 17 bases remained unmatched.

This clone has a single count. The J gene is TRBJ1-2, the V gene TRBV5-1; D ambiguous. There are 13 residues in the CDR3. V shed 0 bases and J shed 7 bases, with 10 bases lying between them. Germline V CDR1 and CDR2: SGHRS, YFSETQ. CDR3 sequence: CASSLVEASGYTF. CDR3 coding DNA: TGCGCCAGCAGCTTGGTCGAAGCCTCTGGCTACACCTTC.

The CDR3 loop reads CSVEGSTLVGRLNTEAFF. CDR3 nucleotides: TGCAGCGTTGAAGGGAGTACCCTTGTGGGACGGTTGAACACTGAAGCTTTCTTT. The gene calls are TRBV29-1 and TRBJ1-1; D may be TRBD1 (5 bases). Between the trimmed V and J ends, which lost 1 base and 0 bases, there was a span of 21 bases. The germline V gene has CDR1 SQVTM and CDR2 ANQGSEA. The CDR3 contains 18 residues.

The chain carries TRBV19 and TRBJ1-1; TRBD1 matches at 7 bases. Trimming cost V 3 bases and J 1 base; bases outside gene matches: 5. In germline, CDR1 is LNHDA, CDR2 SQIVND (reference sequence). CDR3 length equals 15 residues. The CDR3 DNA sequence: TGTGCCAGTAGTATTGGTACAGGGGCGAACACTGAAGCTTTCTTT. Its protein product is CASSIGTGANTEAFF.